The sequence of this T cell receptor beta chain was determined in a study of blood T cells in healthy people across ages. For the second PCR, which ran for about 6 to 11 cycles, a sample-barcoded 5' primer and a J-beta primer mix were used. Each CDR3 protein is one row after TCRdb ran MiXCR on the 5' RACE reads. The table records around 620,000 distinct CDR3 sequences, about 25% of them present only once. The receptor was isolated from an older woman in good health. The sequenced sample consisted of blood.

CDR3 protein: CASRLGQGKYNEQFF. In nucleotides, the CDR3 is TGTGCCAGTAGACTGGGACAGGGGAAATACAATGAGCAGTTCTTC. This chain links TRBV6-2 or TRBV6-3 with TRBJ2-1; 10 bases fit TRBD1. Losses at the gene ends were 9 bases for V and 4 bases for J; bases not matched to a gene: 9. The CDR3 length is 15 residues. From germline, CDR1 is MNHEY and CDR2 SVGEGT.